The 27 T cell receptor beta chains below all came from one sample that was sequenced in a study of cytomegalovirus exposure and HLA in healthy donors. PCR amplification relied on 60 Vbeta primers (plus 13 Jbeta primers). This table comes from immunoSEQ multiplex PCR, and its TCRdb copy is limited to in-frame clones, with some not included. The sample has about 160,000 clones; around two thirds are singletons. Material: PBMCs. All receptors come from a young woman in good health and CMV-seronegative.

This chain connects TRBV7-6 to TRBJ2-1; the D gene is possibly TRBD1 (5 bases). V lost 3 bases and J 1 base, leaving 13 bases between the germline ends. The CDR3 covers 16 residues. Germline lookup yields CDR1 SGHVS and CDR2 FNYEAQ. CDR3 nucleotides: TGTGCCAGCAGCTTGGGGCCGGGTCCGTCCTACAATGAGCAGTTCTTC. It yields the protein CASSLGPGPSYNEQFF. Full variable domain (missing parts from reference TRBV7-6 and TRBJ2-1): GAGVSQSPRYKVTKRGQDVALRCDPISGHVSLYWYRQALGQGPEFLTYFNYEAQQDKSGLPNDRFSAERPEGSISTLTIQRTEQRDSAMYRCASSLGPGPSYNEQFFGPGTRLTVL.

This chain links TRBV18 with TRBJ1-1, with 8 nucleotides matching TRBD1. This CDR3 is 15 amino acids long. CDR1 and CDR2 (germline): KGHSH, LQKENI. Trimming cost V 4 bases and J 0 bases; bases outside gene matches: 4. This CDR3 reads CASSRTGQVNTEAFF. In DNA form, the CDR3 reads TGTGCCAGCTCACGAACGGGACAGGTGAACACTGAAGCTTTCTTT.

The chain joins TRBV6-5 to TRBJ2-5; D is perhaps TRBD2 (7 bases). The J call is in doubt because the DNA end fits TRBJ2-7 better. This CDR3 is built from 15 residues. Looked up from germline, CDR1 is MNHEY and CDR2 is SVGAGI. DNA of the CDR3: TGTGCCAGCAGTTTAGCCCGGGGGGCCACCTACGAGCAGTACTTC. Translation gives CASSLARGATYEQYF.

The rearrangement joins TRBV5-6 to TRBJ2-7, with D possibly being TRBD2 (6 bases). V was cut by 3 bases and J by 3 bases, with 13 bases left in between. CDR3 size: 14 residues. Germline V lookup: CDR1 SGHDT, CDR2 YYEEEE. CDR3 region: CASSSPGTFYEQYV. CDR3 coding DNA: TGTGCCAGCAGCTCCCCCGGGACTTTCTACGAGCAGTACGTC.

This chain joins TRBV28 and TRBJ1-5; 9 bases map to TRBD1. Germline-derived CDR1 and CDR2 are MDHEN and SYDVKM. The CDR3 is 16 residues long. The junction had 8 bases not matched to a gene; V was cut back by 6 bases and J by 2 bases. The CDR3 here is CASSRGTGMGNQPQHF. DNA of the CDR3: TGTGCCAGCAGCCGAGGGACAGGGATGGGCAATCAGCCCCAGCATTTT.

The chain uses TRBV30 and TRBJ2-5, with D possibly matching TRBD2 (6 bases). Between the trimmed V and J ends, which lost 3 bases and 1 base, there was a span of 6 bases. This CDR3 region has 12 residues. Germline CDR1 reads GTSNPN; CDR2 reads SVGIG (reference sequence). The CDR3 region has the DNA TGTGCCTGGAGGGGGGGCCAAGAGACCCAGTACTTC. It is translated as CAWRGGQETQYF.

This chain uses TRBV5-6 with TRBJ1-1; 7 bases match TRBD1. V shed 4 bases and J 3 bases; nucleotides not matched to a gene: 6. The germline V gene encodes CDR1 SGHDT and CDR2 YYEEEE. This CDR3 is 14 amino acids long. In nucleotides, the CDR3 is TGTGCCAGCAGCCCCGGGGACAGTTACACTGAAGCTTTCTTT. Its translation: CASSPGDSYTEAFF.

CDR3 sequence: CASSLEARQTGNTIYF. DNA for the CDR3: TGTGCCAGCAGCTTAGAGGCCAGGCAGACTGGAAACACCATATATTTT. V and J are TRBV7-2 and TRBJ1-3; D gene ambiguous. CDR1 and CDR2 from the germline V gene are SGHTA and FQGNSA. V was cut by 1 base and J by 2 bases, with 12 bases left in between. The CDR3 is made up of 16 amino acids.

The chain employs TRBV6-6 and TRBJ2-7; 12 nucleotides match TRBD2. V gave up 8 bases and J gave up 2 bases; unmatched junction bases: 7. Germline values: CDR1 MNHNY, CDR2 SVGAGI (reference sequence). The CDR3 runs to 15 residues. The CDR3 here is CASGTSGGSTYEQYV. DNA for the CDR3: TGTGCCAGCGGAACTAGCGGGGGGTCCACCTACGAGCAGTACGTC.

This chain links TRBV4-3 with TRBJ1-1; D gene ambiguous. Germline-derived CDR1 and CDR2 are LGHNA and YSLEER. V was clipped by 1 base and J by 1 base, with 4 bases between them. This CDR3 is 13 amino acids long. The CDR3 sequence is CASSQAQNTEAFF. The CDR3 DNA sequence: TGCGCCAGCAGCCAAGCACAGAACACTGAAGCTTTCTTT.

The chain has TRBV29-1 and TRBJ1-1, with a possible D match to TRBD1 (5 bases). Germline assignment: CDR1 SQVTM and CDR2 ANQGSEA. The CDR3 contains 13 residues. The V and J ends lost 4 bases and 1 base respectively, with 10 bases between them. The CDR3 DNA reads TGCAGCGTTGGGGGCAGGCCGAACACTGAAGCTTTCTTT. As protein: CSVGGRPNTEAFF.

This chain uses TRBV5-1 with TRBJ1-4; D remains unclear. Germline V CDR1 and CDR2: SGHRS, YFSETQ. V lost 6 bases and J lost 5, with 11 bases in between. The CDR3 is 13 amino acids. In DNA form, the CDR3 reads TGCGCCAGCAAGGATGGGCTGAATGAAAAACTGTTTTTT. It specifies CASKDGLNEKLFF.

The chain couples TRBV4-3 to TRBJ1-5; 7 nucleotides match TRBD1. J lost 3 bases, V lost 0 bases, and 11 bases had no gene match. CDR3 length: 18 amino acids. Germline assignment: CDR1 LGHNA and CDR2 YSLEER. CDR3 DNA: TGCGCCAGCAGCCAAGACGCCTACCTCGGACAGGTCAATCAGCCCCAGCATTTT. Protein sequence: CASSQDAYLGQVNQPQHF.

The chain has TRBV2 and TRBJ1-5, with a possible D match to TRBD1 (6 bases). Germline lookup yields CDR1 SNHLY and CDR2 FYNNEI. V was trimmed by 6 bases and J by 0 bases, leaving 6 bases between them. The CDR3 contains 13 residues. The CDR3 DNA reads as TGTGCCAGCAGGGACAGTAGCAATCAGCCCCAGCATTTT. This gives the protein CASRDSSNQPQHF.

The chain has TRBV4-2 and TRBJ1-2, with 9 bases that match TRBD1. The J segment lost 4 bases and the V segment lost 3 bases, leaving 3 bases of the junction unmatched. Per the germline V gene, CDR1 is LGHNA and CDR2 is YNFKEQ. CDR3 length: 14 residues. In DNA form, the CDR3 reads TGTGCCAGCAGCCAGGCGACAGGGGGCTATGGCTACACCTTC. This gives the protein CASSQATGGYGYTF.

This clone was counted between two and nine times. CDR3 in DNA: TGTGCCAGCAGCCCAACCGCGAGCGGGGGGCTCACAGATACGCAGTATTTT. It is translated as CASSPTASGGLTDTQYF. The chain combines TRBV11-2 with TRBJ2-3; 9 bases fit TRBD2. V lost 5 bases, J lost 2 bases, and 11 bases stayed unmatched. The CDR3 consists of 17 residues. Germline V gene sequence: CDR1 SGHAT, CDR2 FQNNGV.

This clone was counted a single time. V usage is TRBV18 and J usage is TRBJ2-3; D uncertain. V lost 4 bases to trimming and J lost 0 bases, with 8 bases between them. Germline loops: CDR1 KGHSH, CDR2 LQKENI. The length of the CDR3 is 14 residues. CDR3 coding DNA: TGTGCCAGCTCACGGTCCGAGAGCACAGATACGCAGTATTTT. Its protein is CASSRSESTDTQYF.

This clone was recorded once. The V gene is TRBV2, the J gene TRBJ2-7, with 10 bases aligning to TRBD1. CDR3 length equals 14 residues. Germline V lookup: CDR1 SNHLY, CDR2 FYNNEI. V gave up 4 bases and J gave up 2 bases; unmatched junction bases: 2. The CDR3 nucleotides are TGTGCCAGCAGTGTGGGGACAGGGGCCTACGAGCAGTACTTC. Translating it yields CASSVGTGAYEQYF.

This chain links TRBV29-1 with TRBJ2-1; 7 bases are shared with TRBD2. CDR1 and CDR2 from the germline V gene are SQVTM and ANQGSEA. With 7 bases clipped from V and 0 bases from J, the junction kept 9 bases outside the gene matches. The CDR3 has 15 residues. This CDR3 is CSALGGGSSYNEQFF. Here the CDR3 DNA reads TGCAGCGCCCTGGGTGGCGGGAGCTCCTACAATGAGCAGTTCTTC.

This sequence joins TRBV7-9 and TRBJ1-5; unclear D gene. Germline assignment: CDR1 SEHNR and CDR2 FQNEAQ (reference sequence). This CDR3 region has 15 residues. Between the trimmed V and J ends, which lost 4 bases and 4 bases, there was a span of 14 bases. For the CDR3, the DNA is TGTGCCAGCAGCTCCGGGGAAATCAAAAATCAGCCCCAGCATTTT. This translates into CASSSGEIKNQPQHF.

This clone has only a few counts. V and J are TRBV15 and TRBJ2-5; TRBD2 aligns across 7 bases. CDR3 length: 15 amino acids. The ends lost 1 base at V and 5 bases at J; junction bases unmatched: 7. In germline, CDR1 is LNHNV, CDR2 YYDKDF (reference sequence). DNA of the CDR3: TGTGCCACCAGCAGAGGGGAGGGGATGATGGAGACCCAGTACTTC. This encodes CATSRGEGMMETQYF.

With regard to this clone: The junction departs from the called germline gene at one end, perhaps through a read error. The rearrangement links TRBV5-4 to TRBJ2-4, with a weak D call TRBD2 (5 bases). This CDR3 contains 16 residues. Germline lookup yields CDR1 SGHNT and CDR2 YYREEE (reference sequence). The CDR3 spells CASSSPGSLAKNSQYF. CDR3 nucleotide sequence: TGTGCCAGCAGCTCTCCGGGGTCGCTAGCCAAAAACAGTCAGTACTTC.

This clone was counted between two and nine times. The V call is TRBV29-1, the J call TRBJ1-3, with TRBD1 as a possible D gene (6 bases). V gave up 0 bases and J gave up 0 bases, with 15 bases separating them. The CDR3 runs 17 residues. In germline, CDR1 is SQVTM, CDR2 ANQGSEA. In nucleotides, the CDR3 is TGCAGCGTTGAAGAGCTAGACAGGCGAAGCTCTGGAAACACCATATATTTT. The encoded protein is CSVEELDRRSSGNTIYF.

The V call is TRBV27, the J call TRBJ2-7, with TRBD1 matching 7 bases. Per germline, CDR1 MNHEY and CDR2 SMNVEV (reference sequence). The V gene end was trimmed by 5 bases and the J gene end by 5 bases; junction bases not matched to a gene: 12. This CDR3 has 15 amino acids. The CDR3 loop is CASSKEGHRGDEQYF. The DNA of the CDR3 is TGTGCCAGCAGTAAAGAGGGGCACAGGGGAGACGAGCAGTACTTC.

This chain uses TRBV10-1 with TRBJ2-1; a possible D gene is TRBD1 (5 bases). The CDR3 extends over 14 amino acids. Trimming stripped 0 bases from V and 10 bases from J, with 13 bases between. CDR1 is WNHNN, CDR2 SYGVQD, per germline (reference sequence). In nucleotides, the CDR3 is TGCGCCAGCAGTGAGTCGGCAGGGTCTTTCGAGCAGTTCTTC. It encodes CASSESAGSFEQFF.

A few counts support this clone. The CDR3 loop is CASGGGQRGATNEKLFF. CDR3 nucleotides: TGTGCCAGCGGTGGGGGACAGCGTGGAGCAACTAATGAAAAACTGTTTTTT. The V call is TRBV7-9, the J call TRBJ1-4, with 7 bases that match TRBD1. This CDR3 spans 17 amino acids. CDR1 and CDR2 from the germline V gene are SEHNR and FQNEAQ (reference sequence). V gave up 8 bases and J gave up 0 bases; unmatched junction bases: 12.

The chain is built from TRBV9 and TRBJ1-6, with 9 bases that match TRBD1. J was trimmed by 11 bases and V by 4 bases; bases with no gene match: 7. This CDR3 comprises 14 residues. Germline CDR1 SGDLS, CDR2 YYNGEE. The CDR3 spells CASSTTGGSTPLHF. The CDR3, as DNA: TGTGCCAGCAGCACGACAGGGGGATCCACACCCCTCCACTTT. The whole variable domain, remainder taken from reference TRBV9 and TRBJ1-6, is DSGVTQTPKHLITATGQRVTLRCSPRSGDLSVYWYQQSLDQGLQFLIQYYNGEERAKGNILERFSAQQFPDLHSELNLSSLELGDSALYFCASSTTGGSTPLHFGNGTRLTVT.